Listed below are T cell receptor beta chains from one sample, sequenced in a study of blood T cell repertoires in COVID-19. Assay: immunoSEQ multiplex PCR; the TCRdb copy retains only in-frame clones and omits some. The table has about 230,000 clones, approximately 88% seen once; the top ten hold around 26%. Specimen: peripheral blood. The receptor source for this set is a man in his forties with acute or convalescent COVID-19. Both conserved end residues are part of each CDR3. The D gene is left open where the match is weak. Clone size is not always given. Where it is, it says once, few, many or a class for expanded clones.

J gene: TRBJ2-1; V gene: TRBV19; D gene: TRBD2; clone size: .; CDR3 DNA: TGTGCCAGTAGTACTCTACTAGCGTCCTACAATGAGCAGTTCTTC; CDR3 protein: CASSTLLASYNEQFF
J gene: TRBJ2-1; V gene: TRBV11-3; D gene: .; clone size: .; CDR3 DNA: TGTGCCAGCAGCTTAGTGGCGGTCTCCTACAATGAGCAGTTCTTC; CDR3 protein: CASSLVAVSYNEQFF
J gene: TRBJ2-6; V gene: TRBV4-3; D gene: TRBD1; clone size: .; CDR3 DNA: TGCGCCAGCAGCCAACAAGTCATAACAGGGGCTGGGGCCAACGTCCTGACTTTC; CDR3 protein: CASSQQVITGAGANVLTF
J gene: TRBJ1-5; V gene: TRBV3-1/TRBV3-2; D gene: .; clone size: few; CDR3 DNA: TGTGCCAGCAGTATAGGGGCCGGAGTACAGCATTTT; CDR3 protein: CASSIGAGVQHF
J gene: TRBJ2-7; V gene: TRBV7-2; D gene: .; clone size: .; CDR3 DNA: TGTGCCAGCAGCCTCGTGACTAGTTGGAGCTACGAGCAGTACTTC; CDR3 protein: CASSLVTSWSYEQYF
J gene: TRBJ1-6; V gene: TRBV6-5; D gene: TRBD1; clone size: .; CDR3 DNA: TGTGCCAACAGCCGGACAGGGGCTCTTTCACCCCTCCACTTT; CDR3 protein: CANSRTGALSPLHF
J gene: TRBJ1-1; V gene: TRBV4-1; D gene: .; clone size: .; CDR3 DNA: TGCGCCAGCAGCCTTACAGGGAAAGGAACTGAAGCTTTCTTT; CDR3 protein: CASSLTGKGTEAFF
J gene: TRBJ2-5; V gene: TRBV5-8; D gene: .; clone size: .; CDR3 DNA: TGTGCCAGCAGCCCCGGACACTCGAAAGAGACCCAGTACTTC; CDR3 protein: CASSPGHSKETQYF
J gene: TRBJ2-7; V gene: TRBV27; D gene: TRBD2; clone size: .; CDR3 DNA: TGTGCCAGCAGTTCCTTAGCGGGATTTGTGAACGAGCAGTACTTC; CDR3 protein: CASSSLAGFVNEQYF
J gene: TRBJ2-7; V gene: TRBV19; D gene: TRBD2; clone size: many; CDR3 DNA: TGTGCCAGTAGTCTTCGGACTAGCGGAACCTACGAGCAGTACTTC; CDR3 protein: CASSLRTSGTYEQYF
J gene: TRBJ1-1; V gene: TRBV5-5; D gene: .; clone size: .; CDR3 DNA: TGTGCCAGCAGCTTCCTTAGTAGTAGGGGTTCTGAAGCTTTCTTT; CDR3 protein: CASSFLSSRGSEAFF
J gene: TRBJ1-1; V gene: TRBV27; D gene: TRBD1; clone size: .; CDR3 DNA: TGTGCCAGCAGTCGACAACAGGGGGCGGTCACTGAAGCTTTCTTT; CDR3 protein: CASSRQQGAVTEAFF
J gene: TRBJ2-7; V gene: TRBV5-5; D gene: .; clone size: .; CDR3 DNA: TGTGCCAGCAGCACTCTCCCTGACAGATACTACGAGCAGTACTTC; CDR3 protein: CASSTLPDRYYEQYF
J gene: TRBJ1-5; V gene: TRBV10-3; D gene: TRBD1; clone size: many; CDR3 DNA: TGTGCCATCAGTGAGGGACAGGGCGATCAGCCCCAGCATTTT; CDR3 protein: CAISEGQGDQPQHF
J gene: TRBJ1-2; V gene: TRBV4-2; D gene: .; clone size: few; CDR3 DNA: TGTGCCAGCGGACCCAACCAAGGGGAACGGACCTATGGCTACACCTTC; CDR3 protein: CASGPNQGERTYGYTF
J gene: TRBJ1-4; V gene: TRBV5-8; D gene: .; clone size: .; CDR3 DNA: TGTGCCAGCAGCTTTCGAGAGGGTGGTGAAAAACTGTTTTTT; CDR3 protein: CASSFREGGEKLFF
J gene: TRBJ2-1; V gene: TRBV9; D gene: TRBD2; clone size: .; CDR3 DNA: TGTGCCAGCAGTCGGACTAGCGGGGGTCCAGAGGATGAGCAGTTCTTC; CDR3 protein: CASSRTSGGPEDEQFF
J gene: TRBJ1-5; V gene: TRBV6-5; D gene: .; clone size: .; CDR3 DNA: TGTGCCAGCAGTTCCTTCGGGGGGGGGACTCAGCCCCAGCATTTT; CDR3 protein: CASSSFGGGTQPQHF
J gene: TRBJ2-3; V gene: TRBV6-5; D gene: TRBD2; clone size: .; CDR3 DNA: TGTGCCAGCACGATCACGGGAGGGCTCGCAGATACGCAGTATTTT; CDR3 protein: CASTITGGLADTQYF
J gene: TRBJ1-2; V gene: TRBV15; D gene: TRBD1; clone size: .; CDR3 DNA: TGTGCCACCAGCATAGAGAAGGGGACAGTTAGCCCTTCCCTCTATGGCTACACCTTC; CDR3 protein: CATSIEKGTVSPSLYGYTF
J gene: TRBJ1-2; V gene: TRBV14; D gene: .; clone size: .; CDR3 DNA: TGTGCCAGCAGCCAAGAATTGACAAGACACACCTTC; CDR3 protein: CASSQELTRHTF
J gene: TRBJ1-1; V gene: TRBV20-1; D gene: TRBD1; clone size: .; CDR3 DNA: TGCAGTGCTAGTGGACAGGGGATGCGGGCTTTCTTT; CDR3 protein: CSASGQGMRAFF
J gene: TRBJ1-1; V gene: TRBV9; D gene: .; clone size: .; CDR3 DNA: TGTGCCAGCAGCGTAGTACCAGGGAACACTGAAGCTTTCTTT; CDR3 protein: CASSVVPGNTEAFF
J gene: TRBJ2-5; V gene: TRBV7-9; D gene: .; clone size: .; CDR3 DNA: TGTGCCAGCAGAGAGGTCCAAGAGACCCAGTACTTC; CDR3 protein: CASREVQETQYF
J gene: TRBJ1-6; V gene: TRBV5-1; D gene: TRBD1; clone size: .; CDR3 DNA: TGCGCCAGCAGCCAGACGACAGGGACCGATTCACCCCTCCACTTT; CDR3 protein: CASSQTTGTDSPLHF
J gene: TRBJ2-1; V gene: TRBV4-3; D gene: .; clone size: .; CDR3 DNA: TGCGCCAGCAGCCAAGTGTTGGGGCCCAGCTCCTACAATGAGCAGTTCTTC; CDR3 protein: CASSQVLGPSSYNEQFF
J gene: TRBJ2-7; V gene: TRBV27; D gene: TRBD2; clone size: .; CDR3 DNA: TGTGCCAGCAGTTCTAGCGGGAGGGCCTCCTACGAGCAGTACTTC; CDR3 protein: CASSSSGRASYEQYF
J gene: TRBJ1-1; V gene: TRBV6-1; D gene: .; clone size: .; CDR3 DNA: TGTGCCAGCAGTGATGCGGGGCGCATGAACACTGAAGCTTTCTTT; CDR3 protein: CASSDAGRMNTEAFF
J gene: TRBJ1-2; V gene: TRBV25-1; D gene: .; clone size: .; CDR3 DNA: TGTGCCAGCAGTGAATCATACGGTCACCTTCCTCATGGCTACACCTTC; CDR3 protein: CASSESYGHLPHGYTF
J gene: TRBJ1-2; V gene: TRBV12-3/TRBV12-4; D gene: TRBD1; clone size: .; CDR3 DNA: TGTGCCAGCAGACCGACAGGGACCGATGGCTACACCTTC; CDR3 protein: CASRPTGTDGYTF
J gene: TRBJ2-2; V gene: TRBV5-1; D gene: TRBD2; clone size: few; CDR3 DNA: TGCGCCAGCAGCTTGACCTCGGGGAGGGTGACCGGGGAGCTGTTTTTT; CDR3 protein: CASSLTSGRVTGELFF
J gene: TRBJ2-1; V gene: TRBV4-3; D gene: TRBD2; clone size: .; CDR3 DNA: TGCGCCAGCAGCATAGACTGGACTAGCGGGAACCACAATGAGCAGTTCTTC; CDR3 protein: CASSIDWTSGNHNEQFF
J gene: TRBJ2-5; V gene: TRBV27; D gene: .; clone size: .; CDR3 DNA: TGTGCCAGCAGTTTGGGAGCGGTGCCCCAAGAGACCCAGTACTTC; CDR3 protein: CASSLGAVPQETQYF
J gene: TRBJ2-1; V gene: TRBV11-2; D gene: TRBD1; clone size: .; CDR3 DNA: TGTGCCAGCGGCCAGGGGGCGAATGAGCAGTTCTTC; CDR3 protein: CASGQGANEQFF
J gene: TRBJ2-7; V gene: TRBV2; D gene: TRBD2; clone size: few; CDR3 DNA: TGTGCCAGCAGTGAAAGTGGGAGGGGCTACGAGCAGTACTTC; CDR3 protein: CASSESGRGYEQYF
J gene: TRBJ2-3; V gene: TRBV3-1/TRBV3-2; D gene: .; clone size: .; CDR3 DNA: TGTGCCAGCAGCCCGGAAGACTTCACAGATACGCAGTATTTT; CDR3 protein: CASSPEDFTDTQYF